The 27 T cell receptor beta chains below all came from one sample that was sequenced in a study of T cell clones after liver transplantation. Assay used: immunoSEQ multiplex PCR; TCRdb lists only in-frame clones, some missing. There are 9,500 to 10,000 clones in the sample; approximately 72% occur only once, and 22% lies in the top ten. The sequences come from CD8+ T cells from blood, collected at the roughly 15-month timepoint. The receptors derive from a human patient who received a liver transplant. A share of the T cells may be of graft donor origin.

CDR3 nucleotide sequence: TGTGCCAGCAGCTTAGTGGACAGGCTTAATGAAAAACTGTTTTTT. It specifies CASSLVDRLNEKLFF. The chain joins TRBV7-9 to TRBJ1-4; 7 bases are shared with TRBD1. The CDR3 is 15 amino acids. CDR1 and CDR2 (germline): SEHNR, FQNEAQ (reference sequence). V shed 1 base and J 4 bases; nucleotides not matched to a gene: 3.

The genes are TRBV29-1 and TRBJ2-1, with D possibly TRBD2 on 7 matching bases. CDR1 and CDR2 from the germline V gene are SQVTM and ANQGSEA. The CDR3 runs 12 residues. Trimming took 5 bases from V and 8 from J, leaving 13 bases between them. The CDR3 DNA reads TGCAGCGTTTCCGGGGGGCCTTATGAGCAGTTCTTC. Protein: CSVSGGPYEQFF.

This clone was picked up a small number of times. The rearrangement joins TRBV4-1 to TRBJ2-2; no definite D call. Germline CDR1 is MGHRA and CDR2 is YSYEKL. V lost 0 bases and J 1 base, leaving 9 bases between the germline ends. The CDR3 consists of 16 residues. This CDR3 reads CASSQDSVMNTGELFF. The CDR3 DNA follows: TGCGCCAGCAGCCAAGATTCAGTTATGAACACCGGGGAGCTGTTTTTT.

The chain carries TRBV25-1 and TRBJ2-3; 10 bases align to TRBD1. Germline V gene lookup returns CDR1 MGHDK and CDR2 SYGVNS. The CDR3 sequence is 15 residues long. The junction had 4 bases not matched to a gene; V was cut back by 6 bases and J by 1 base. The CDR3 region is CASSLGQGGTDTQYF. The CDR3 nucleotides are TGTGCCAGCAGCTTAGGACAGGGGGGCACAGATACGCAGTATTTT.

Concerning this clone: The same CDR3 is also encoded by other DNA sequences in this sample. V usage is TRBV4-3 and J usage is TRBJ2-1; D is possibly TRBD1 (6 bases). This CDR3 region has 13 residues. The germline CDR1 and CDR2 sequences are LGHNA and YSLEER. V lost 6 bases and J lost 7, with 13 bases in between. The CDR3 DNA sequence: TGCGCCAGCAGTTATGGACAGCCTAATGAGCAGTTCTTC. Residues: CASSYGQPNEQFF.

The CDR3 protein is CASSIAYRVATNEKLFF. The CDR3 nucleotides are TGTGCCAGTAGTATCGCATACAGGGTTGCAACTAATGAAAAACTGTTTTTT. The J gene is TRBJ1-4, the V gene TRBV19; perhaps TRBD1 as D (6 bases). CDR1 LNHDA and CDR2 SQIVND come from the germline V gene (reference sequence). CDR3 length: 17 amino acids. V dropped 3 bases and J dropped 0 bases, with 14 bases sitting between them.

This clone appeared a few times. V usage is TRBV9 and J usage is TRBJ1-5, with D perhaps matching TRBD1 (6 bases). This CDR3 is built from 15 residues. The germline V and J ends were trimmed by 0 bases and 2 bases, with 9 bases remaining between them. CDR1 and CDR2 (germline): SGDLS, YYNGEE. The CDR3 sequence is CASSVDGGRNQPQHF. In nucleotides, the CDR3 is TGTGCCAGCAGCGTAGATGGGGGGCGCAATCAGCCCCAGCATTTT. Supplemented by reference TRBV9 and TRBJ1-5, the full variable domain reads DSGVTQTPKHLITATGQRVTLRCSPRSGDLSVYWYQQSLDQGLQFLIQYYNGEERAKGNILERFSAQQFPDLHSELNLSSLELGDSALYFCASSVDGGRNQPQHFGDGTRLSIL.

The CDR3 here is CASKASSYNEQFF. CDR3 sequence (DNA): TGTGCCAGCAAGGCGAGCTCCTACAATGAGCAGTTCTTC. This chain joins TRBV6-6 and TRBJ2-1; D gene unclear. V lost 7 bases and J 0 bases, leaving 7 bases between the germline ends. This CDR3 has 13 amino acids. Germline V lookup: CDR1 MNHNY, CDR2 SVGAGI (reference sequence).

The chain couples TRBV11-2 to TRBJ2-7; D call uncertain. The CDR3 sequence is 13 residues long. V dropped 6 bases and J dropped 3 bases, with 12 bases sitting between them. Germline V lookup: CDR1 SGHAT, CDR2 FQNNGV. Written as DNA, the CDR3 is TGTGCCAGCAGTCCGGCGAGTGACTACGAGCAGTACGTC. Its protein product is CASSPASDYEQYV.

Here the CDR3 DNA reads TGTGCCACGGGACAGGGGGCGGATGAGCAGTTCTTC. Protein sequence: CATGQGADEQFF. The chain joins TRBV10-3 to TRBJ2-1, with 12 bases aligning to TRBD1. This CDR3 has 12 residues. Per germline, CDR1 ENHRY and CDR2 SYGVKD. The V and J ends lost 10 bases and 8 bases, in that order; junction bases with no gene match: 3.

The chain recombines TRBV7-9 with TRBJ1-1; D gene uncertain. The CDR3 consists of 12 residues. CDR1 and CDR2 (germline): SEHNR, FQNEAQ (reference sequence). Trimming pared 6 bases from V and 2 bases from J, leaving 7 bases between. The CDR3 DNA reads as TGTGCCAGCAGACTGCAAAACACTGAAGCTTTCTTT. The encoded protein is CASRLQNTEAFF. Combining the CDR3 with reference TRBV7-9 and TRBJ1-1 gives the whole variable domain DTGVSQNPRHKITKRGQNVTFRCDPISEHNRLYWYRQTLGQGPEFLTYFQNEAQLEKSRLLSDRFSAERPKGSFSTLEIQRTEQGDSAMYLCASRLQNTEAFFGQGTRLTVV.

Concerning this clone itself: This is likely a read error, given that the CDR3 carries no conserved phenylalanine or tryptophan at its end. The DNA is left out, because the CDR3 cannot be placed on it with certainty; the CDR3 is given as TCRdb lists it. The genes are TRBV5-4 and TRBJ2-3; TRBD2 is taken as the D call from the table, unchecked against the DNA. Per the germline V gene, CDR1 is SGHNT and CDR2 is YYREEE (reference sequence). The CDR3 has 9 amino acids, counting both end residues. The CDR3 region is CASSLSPGV.

The CDR3 DNA reads as TGTGCCAGCAGTTACTTTAACATCTATGGCTACACCTTC. This sequence encodes CASSYFNIYGYTF. The V gene is TRBV6-5, the J gene TRBJ1-2, with D unclear. The CDR3 totals 13 residues. With 1 base removed from V and 4 bases from J, the gap between germline ends came to 7 bases. Germline CDR1 reads MNHEY; CDR2 reads SVGAGI.

This clone was observed a few times. Here the CDR3 reads CASSPGENTEAFF. In DNA form, the CDR3 reads TGTGCCAGCTCACCAGGGGAGAACACTGAAGCTTTCTTT. The chain is built from TRBV18 and TRBJ1-1; D not resolved. The V gene lost 2 bases and the J gene lost 1 base, with 5 bases spanning the gap. The CDR3 spans 13 residues. Germline V lookup: CDR1 KGHSH, CDR2 LQKENI.

The genes are TRBV6-5 and TRBJ2-5; D is undetermined. Per the germline V gene, CDR1 is MNHEY and CDR2 is SVGAGI. This CDR3 has 11 amino acids. The ends were cut back, 3 bases at V and 5 bases at J, with 4 bases in the middle. The CDR3 reads CASSYGETQYF. DNA of the CDR3: TGTGCCAGCAGTTATGGGGAGACCCAGTACTTC.

The chain joins TRBV15 to TRBJ2-3; 12 positions match TRBD2. Looked up from germline, CDR1 is LNHNV and CDR2 is YYDKDF (reference sequence). V lost 5 bases and J lost 3; bases outside the gene matches: 6. The CDR3 has 16 amino acids. CDR3 bases: TGTGCCACCAGCGAACTAGCGGGAGGTGCGACAGATACGCAGTATTTT. Encoded protein: CATSELAGGATDTQYF.

The DNA of the CDR3 is TGTGCCAGTAGTTCAAGACAGTCCAATGAGCAGTTCTTC. Amino acids: CASSSRQSNEQFF. The chain combines TRBV19 with TRBJ2-1; perhaps TRBD1 as D (5 bases). The CDR3 totals 13 residues. CDR1 and CDR2 (germline): LNHDA, SQIVND (reference sequence). Trimming removed 5 bases from V and 6 bases from J, with 11 bases in between.

This chain connects TRBV2 to TRBJ1-3, with no clear D. Germline CDR1 is SNHLY and CDR2 is FYNNEI. The V end lost 0 bases, the J end lost 4 bases, and 7 bases lay between the germline ends. The CDR3 has 14 amino acids. CDR3 sequence reads: CASSEASIGNTIYF. Written as DNA, the CDR3 is TGTGCCAGCAGTGAAGCGTCCATCGGAAACACCATATATTTT.

This clone is classed as medium-sized. The chain carries TRBV30 and TRBJ1-1; D ambiguous. V shed 4 bases and J shed 0 bases, with 12 bases lying between them. CDR1 is GTSNPN, CDR2 SVGIG, per germline (reference sequence). This CDR3 has 14 amino acids. The CDR3 DNA is TGTGCCTGGATTCATGGCAGATTGAACACTGAAGCTTTCTTT. Protein sequence: CAWIHGRLNTEAFF.

This rearrangement joins TRBV29-1 to TRBJ2-7, with D unresolved. The CDR3 length is 13 residues. CDR1 is SQVTM, CDR2 ANQGSEA, per germline. With 0 bases removed from V and 4 bases from J, the gap between germline ends came to 10 bases. The CDR3 DNA reads as TGCAGCGTTGAAGAGGCGCTTGGGTACGAGCAGTACTTC. The encoded protein is CSVEEALGYEQYF.

The chain joins TRBV5-1 to TRBJ1-4; weak D call: TRBD1 (5 bases). CDR1 SGHRS and CDR2 YFSETQ come from the germline V gene. The ends were cut back, 3 bases at V and 7 bases at J, with 16 bases in the middle. The CDR3 loop spans 15 amino acids. CDR3 nucleotides: TGCGCCAGCAGCTCCTCAGGGAGGGAAGGTGAAAAACTGTTTTTT. This encodes CASSSSGREGEKLFF.

V gene TRBV18 combines with J gene TRBJ2-7; a possible D gene is TRBD1 (5 bases). The CDR3 loop spans 15 amino acids. The germline V gene has CDR1 KGHSH and CDR2 LQKENI. V lost 6 bases, J lost 2 bases, and 17 bases lay in between. The CDR3 here is CASSPLGPPAYEQYF. The CDR3 coding sequence is TGTGCCAGCTCTCCTCTGGGGCCCCCTGCCTACGAGCAGTACTTC.

The rearrangement links TRBV2 to TRBJ1-3; TRBD1 aligns across 8 bases. Per germline, CDR1 SNHLY and CDR2 FYNNEI. J gave up 1 base and V 1 base, and 0 bases lay outside the gene matches. This CDR3 has 15 amino acids. CDR3 residues: CASSEGTGSGNTIYF. The CDR3 DNA sequence: TGTGCCAGCAGTGAAGGGACAGGGTCTGGAAACACCATATATTTT.

The CDR3, as DNA: TGTGCCAGCAGCCCCCCGACGGGGGACCCCTTTAGCAATCAGCCCCAGCATTTT. Its translation: CASSPPTGDPFSNQPQHF. This chain joins TRBV7-9 and TRBJ1-5; tentatively, D is TRBD1 (5 bases). The length of the CDR3 is 18 residues. Germline-derived CDR1 and CDR2 are SEHNR and FQNEAQ (reference sequence). V lost 5 bases and J 0 bases, leaving 20 bases between the germline ends.

The chain couples TRBV7-2 to TRBJ2-5, with TRBD1 matching over 8 bases. This CDR3 has 15 amino acids. The V and J ends lost 1 base and 5 bases, in that order; junction bases with no gene match: 6. Germline CDR1 and CDR2: SGHTA and FQGNSA. This CDR3 is CASSLGRTGSETQYF. Written as DNA, the CDR3 is TGTGCCAGCAGCTTAGGGCGGACAGGGAGTGAGACCCAGTACTTC.

The chain is built from TRBV7-2 and TRBJ1-5; D is ambiguous. The germline CDR1 and CDR2 sequences are SGHTA and FQGNSA. CDR3 length: 12 amino acids. The V and J ends lost 5 bases and 9 bases respectively, with 11 bases between them. The CDR3 DNA sequence: TGTGCCAGCAGCCACCCCTCGGGGCCCCAGCATTTT. Encoded protein: CASSHPSGPQHF.

Only one count was recorded for this clone. V and J are TRBV9 and TRBJ1-4; D ambiguous. The germline V gene encodes CDR1 SGDLS and CDR2 YYNGEE. The CDR3 is made up of 15 amino acids. V was shortened by 0 bases and J by 8 bases, with 14 bases between the two germline ends. CDR3 coding DNA: TGTGCCAGCAGCGTAGAGGCGATGGCGCCAGAAAAACTGTTTTTT. This sequence encodes CASSVEAMAPEKLFF.